In its sample, the clone carrying this T cell receptor beta chain was seen a few times. Its antigen is undetermined. Here immunoSEQ multiplex PCR was the method, and the copy in TCRdb shows in-frame clones only, minus some. Among some 93,000 clones, 83% were seen once, and the ten largest hold 15% to 20%. Specified time point: cycle 4 day 1 (C4D1), after 6 weeks of nivolumab. All patients relapsed after autologous stem cell transplantation, and brentuximab vedotin exposure varied. This sample is drawn from a study of PD-1 blockade in classical Hodgkin lymphoma. Germline V lookup: CDR1 LNHDA, CDR2 SQIVND (reference sequence). Trimming cost V 3 bases and J 7 bases, with 9 bases left between them. This CDR3 is 12 amino acids long. Overall study results and limits: CD4+ but not CD8+ TCR diversity rose significantly by C4D1. Factors driving the repertoire differences, possibly disease activity or prior therapy, remain undefined.

The gene calls are TRBV19 and TRBJ1-1; D is undetermined. Material: peripheral blood mononuclear cells (PBMCs), obtained before the fourth cycle of nivolumab. The TCR sequence derives from a human donor with classical Hodgkin lymphoma. Here the CDR3 reads CASSMAQVEAFF. The CDR3 coding sequence is TGTGCCAGTAGTATGGCCCAGGTTGAAGCTTTCTTT.